The 30 T cell receptor beta chains presented below share a single source sample, sequenced in a study of glioma-infiltrating T cells after dendritic cell vaccination. Only in-frame clones appear in the TCRdb table, and some are missing; sequencing was by immunoSEQ multiplex PCR. The sample includes approximately 50,000 clones, 75% to 90% seen only once; the top ten take roughly 5.4%. The time point here: after dendritic cell vaccination, including at tumor progression/relapse. Sequences were derived from blood, sampled after dendritic cell vaccination. Source of these receptors: a human donor with glioblastoma.

The sample holds a few counts of this clone. The chain combines TRBV28 with TRBJ1-3; D gene uncertain. This CDR3 has 15 amino acids. Looked up from germline, CDR1 is MDHEN and CDR2 is SYDVKM. Trimming shortened V by 6 bases and J by 3 bases, and 15 bases separated the two germline ends. CDR3 sequence: CASSPSGGIGNTIYF. The DNA for the CDR3 is TGTGCCAGCAGCCCGAGCGGTGGAATTGGAAACACCATATATTTT.

The chain employs TRBV5-1 and TRBJ2-7; D might be TRBD1 (5 bases). In germline, CDR1 is SGHRS, CDR2 YFSETQ. Trimming stripped 6 bases from V and 3 bases from J, with 13 bases between. CDR3 length: 13 amino acids. In nucleotides, the CDR3 is TGCGCCAGCACCGACAGACCCGGCTACGAGCAGTACTTC. Protein product: CASTDRPGYEQYF.

V gene TRBV2 combines with J gene TRBJ1-2; perhaps TRBD1 as D (6 bases). The CDR3 has 13 residues. The ends were cut back, 7 bases at V and 1 base at J, with 10 bases in the middle. Germline V lookup: CDR1 SNHLY, CDR2 FYNNEI. This CDR3 is CASTDSINYGYTF. The CDR3 DNA follows: TGTGCCAGCACGGACAGCATTAACTATGGCTACACCTTC.

This sequence joins TRBV7-6 and TRBJ2-4; perhaps TRBD1 as D (6 bases). Germline-derived CDR1 and CDR2 are SGHVS and FNYEAQ. Deletions cut 3 bases from V and 0 bases from J, with 15 bases between. This CDR3 is 17 amino acids long. The CDR3 here is CASSFGQRGEAKNIQYF. The CDR3 DNA is TGTGCCAGCAGCTTCGGACAGAGAGGAGAAGCCAAAAACATTCAGTACTTC.

This chain links TRBV28 with TRBJ1-2, with 9 bases fitting TRBD1. The V gene's germline CDR1 is MDHEN and CDR2 SYDVKM. Trimming removed 8 bases from V and 2 bases from J; junction bases left unmatched: 6. The length of the CDR3 is 14 residues. The CDR3 loop is CASFGDRVNYGYTF. The DNA of the CDR3 is TGTGCCAGCTTTGGGGACAGGGTAAACTATGGCTACACCTTC.

This clone has a single count. The chain links TRBV4-1 to TRBJ2-3; D gene uncertain. The CDR3 consists of 12 residues. Germline CDR1 is MGHRA and CDR2 is YSYEKL. V lost 0 bases and J lost 5, with 3 bases in between. The CDR3 DNA follows: TGCGCCAGCAGCCAAGATCAAGATACGCAGTATTTT. Its protein product is CASSQDQDTQYF.

The rearrangement uses TRBV6-5 and TRBJ1-1, with no clear D. The CDR3 spans 13 residues. With 5 bases removed from V and 0 bases from J, the gap between germline ends came to 7 bases. From germline, CDR1 is MNHEY and CDR2 SVGAGI. CDR3 sequence: CASSKHVNTEAFF. DNA of the CDR3: TGTGCCAGCAGTAAACACGTGAACACTGAAGCTTTCTTT.

The chain is built from TRBV5-4 and TRBJ2-5, with 13 bases identical to TRBD2. Germline V CDR1 and CDR2: SGHNT, YYREEE (reference sequence). V lost 3 bases, J lost 7 bases, and 9 bases stayed unmatched. The length of the CDR3 is 16 residues. The CDR3 nucleotides read TGTGCCAGCAGCTCCGGGACTAGCGGGATACCTGTGACCCAGTACTTC. The encoded protein is CASSSGTSGIPVTQYF.

The chain has TRBV6-1 and TRBJ1-5; D call uncertain. The CDR3 totals 15 residues. V was shortened by 2 bases and J by 0 bases, with 8 bases between the two germline ends. Germline V gene sequence: CDR1 MNHNS, CDR2 SASEGT. The CDR3 DNA reads as TGTGCCAGCAGTGAACACAGTAATAGCAATCAGCCCCAGCATTTT. Translated: CASSEHSNSNQPQHF.

This sequence joins TRBV4-1 and TRBJ2-5, with a weak D call TRBD2 (6 bases). The better agreement between TRBJ2-7 and the DNA end casts doubt on the J call. CDR1 and CDR2 (germline): MGHRA, YSYEKL. The CDR3 sequence is 15 residues long. This CDR3 reads CASSRGTSSSYEQYF. DNA of the CDR3: TGCGCCAGCAGCCGGGGGACTTCTTCGAGCTACGAGCAGTACTTC.

This chain uses TRBV6-1 with TRBJ1-2, with 7 nucleotides matching TRBD1. The CDR3 runs to 15 residues. Germline V lookup: CDR1 MNHNS, CDR2 SASEGT. Trimming took 4 bases from V and 6 from J; bases not matched to a gene: 11. The CDR3 protein is CASSVVGTGADGYTF. CDR3 sequence (DNA): TGTGCCAGCAGTGTTGTGGGTACAGGGGCGGATGGCTACACCTTC.

This clone was picked up one time. The chain is built from TRBV13 and TRBJ2-7; D uncertain. CDR1 is PRHDT, CDR2 FYEKMQ, per germline (reference sequence). V lost 0 bases, J lost 7 bases, and 7 bases lay in between. This CDR3 has 12 amino acids. This CDR3 reads CASSLGAREQYF. The CDR3 DNA sequence: TGTGCCAGCAGCTTAGGGGCTCGTGAGCAGTACTTC.

This rearrangement joins TRBV28 to TRBJ2-1, with D perhaps TRBD2 (5 bases). V was clipped by 1 base and J by 0 bases, with 13 bases between them. Germline V CDR1 and CDR2: MDHEN, SYDVKM. The CDR3 loop spans 17 amino acids. The chain's CDR3 is CASSLLARRSSYNEQFF. The CDR3, as DNA: TGTGCCAGCAGTTTATTAGCTAGGAGGAGCTCCTACAATGAGCAGTTCTTC. The full variable domain, its missing parts supplied by reference TRBV28 and TRBJ2-1, is DVKVTQSSRYLVKRTGEKVFLECVQDMDHENMFWYRQDPGLGLRLIYFSYDVKMKEKGDIPEGYSVSREKKERFSLILESASTNQTSMYLCASSLLARRSSYNEQFFGPGTRLTVL.

This sequence joins TRBV6-5 and TRBJ1-5; 9 bases line up with TRBD1. This CDR3 spans 14 amino acids. The V segment lost 4 bases and the J segment 7 bases; nucleotides outside the gene matches: 5. Per the germline V gene, CDR1 is MNHEY and CDR2 is SVGAGI. As DNA, the CDR3 is TGTGCCAGCAGTTGGGACAGGGAAAACCAGCCCCAGCATTTT. It specifies CASSWDRENQPQHF.

The chain couples TRBV5-4 to TRBJ2-1; 8 bases align to TRBD1. V lost 5 bases to trimming and J lost 9 bases; unmatched junction nucleotides: 7. Germline V lookup: CDR1 SGHNT, CDR2 YYREEE (reference sequence). CDR3 size: 13 residues. The DNA for the CDR3 is TGTGCCAGCAGTCCGGACAGGGTGACTGAGCAGTTCTTC. This codes for CASSPDRVTEQFF.

The gene calls are TRBV7-8 and TRBJ2-1; 10 bases fit TRBD2. The CDR3 covers 14 residues. V shed 8 bases, J shed 6 bases, and the junction held 7 bases outside the gene matches. Germline CDR1 SGHVS, CDR2 FQNEAQ. CDR3 residues: CASGKREGRNEQFF. In DNA, the CDR3 is TGTGCCAGCGGGAAGCGGGAGGGCCGCAATGAGCAGTTCTTC.

J is TRBJ1-5 and V is TRBV4-1; D is ambiguous. Trimming cost V 0 bases and J 9 bases, with 6 bases left between them. This CDR3 is built from 12 residues. Germline lookup yields CDR1 MGHRA and CDR2 YSYEKL. The CDR3 sequence: CASSQEAGPQHF. In DNA, the CDR3 is TGCGCCAGCAGCCAAGAAGCTGGGCCCCAGCATTTT.

The chain combines TRBV7-6 with TRBJ2-2, with 14 bases that match TRBD2. CDR1 is SGHVS, CDR2 FNYEAQ, per germline. Losses at the gene ends were 6 bases for V and 2 bases for J; bases not matched to a gene: 8. This CDR3 contains 18 residues. The DNA for the CDR3 is TGTGCCAGCAGTCTCGGGACTAGCGGGAGTCTTAACACCGGGGAGCTGTTTTTT. Translating gives CASSLGTSGSLNTGELFF.

This chain connects TRBV4-1 to TRBJ1-5; a possible D gene is TRBD1 (5 bases). Germline CDR1 and CDR2: MGHRA and YSYEKL. The CDR3 sequence is 15 residues long. Trimming took 0 bases from V and 0 from J, leaving 6 bases between them. The CDR3 reads CASSQETVSNQPQHF. DNA of the CDR3: TGCGCCAGCAGCCAAGAGACAGTTAGCAATCAGCCCCAGCATTTT.

In DNA form, the CDR3 reads TGTGCCAGCAGCCCAGCGGGAGCGGCGATTTATGGCTACACCTTC. Its translation: CASSPAGAAIYGYTF. V is TRBV4-2 and J is TRBJ1-2; D not certain. The CDR3 is 15 amino acids. V was clipped by 4 bases and J by 5 bases, with 17 bases between them. CDR1 and CDR2 from the germline V gene are LGHNA and YNFKEQ.

This rearrangement joins TRBV6-5 to TRBJ1-1; perhaps TRBD1 as D (6 bases). CDR3 size: 15 residues. In germline, CDR1 is MNHEY, CDR2 SVGAGI. Trimming left V 2 bases short and J 6 bases short, with 16 bases between. Here the CDR3 DNA reads TGTGCCAGCAGTTACGTCGCGGGGGGCAGGTCTGAAGCTTTCTTT. It encodes CASSYVAGGRSEAFF.

The chain joins TRBV30 to TRBJ2-7; D is unresolved. The CDR3 runs 15 residues. The germline CDR1 and CDR2 sequences are GTSNPN and SVGIG (reference sequence). V shed 0 bases and J shed 5 bases, with 17 bases lying between them. The CDR3 loop reads CAWSVGYLGDHEQYF. DNA of the CDR3: TGTGCCTGGAGTGTCGGTTATCTGGGCGACCACGAGCAGTACTTC.

This sequence joins TRBV11-3 and TRBJ2-2; 11 bases agree with TRBD1. The CDR3 runs 16 residues. Germline CDR1 is SGHNT and CDR2 is YENEEA. After removal of 5 bases from V and 5 bases from J, the junction contained 7 bases not matched to a gene. In DNA form, the CDR3 reads TGTGCCAGCAGCCGTGGGACAGGGGGATTTACCGGGGAGCTGTTTTTT. Protein product: CASSRGTGGFTGELFF.

This clone has just one count. V usage is TRBV28 and J usage is TRBJ2-1; 14 nucleotides line up with TRBD2. With V trimmed by 5 bases and J by 15 bases, 12 bases remained unmatched. The CDR3 extends over 15 amino acids. The germline gives CDR1 MDHEN, CDR2 SYDVKM. The CDR3 coding sequence is TGTGCCAGCAGTCCCGGGGGGGGACTAGCGGGAGTTGCGTTCTTC. It specifies CASSPGGGLAGVAFF.

The rearrangement uses TRBV5-1 and TRBJ2-3; tentatively, D is TRBD1 (5 bases). Germline-derived CDR1 and CDR2 are SGHRS and YFSETQ. Trimming cost V 3 bases and J 4 bases, with 9 bases left between them. The length of the CDR3 is 13 residues. CDR3 sequence: CASSSDNADTQYF. Here the CDR3 DNA reads TGCGCCAGCAGCTCGGACAACGCAGATACGCAGTATTTT.

The chain joins TRBV7-2 to TRBJ2-7, with 9 positions matching TRBD2. V shed 2 bases, J shed 6 bases, and the junction held 8 bases outside the gene matches. Germline V gene data show CDR1 as SGHTA and CDR2 as FQGNSA. This CDR3 has 15 amino acids. This CDR3 reads CASSLRSGRYGEQYF. For the CDR3, the DNA is TGTGCCAGCAGCTTACGCAGCGGGAGGTATGGCGAGCAGTACTTC.

The rearrangement joins TRBV6-5 to TRBJ2-1, with 13 positions matching TRBD2. Germline values: CDR1 MNHEY, CDR2 SVGAGI. The CDR3 loop spans 14 amino acids. V gave up 4 bases and J gave up 7 bases; unmatched junction bases: 1. The DNA of the CDR3 is TGTGCCAGCAGTTCGGGACTAGCGGGAAATGAGCAGTTCTTC. It translates to CASSSGLAGNEQFF.

The V and J genes are TRBV4-2 and TRBJ2-7; 8 nucleotides align to TRBD1. V lost 0 bases, J lost 2 bases, and 6 bases stayed unmatched. The germline V gene encodes CDR1 LGHNA and CDR2 YNFKEQ. CDR3 size: 16 residues. Here the CDR3 reads CASSQDIGQGAYEQYF. The CDR3 nucleotides are TGTGCCAGCAGCCAAGATATCGGACAGGGCGCCTACGAGCAGTACTTC.

J is TRBJ2-7 and V is TRBV19, with TRBD2 matching over 10 bases. This CDR3 region has 15 residues. In germline, CDR1 is LNHDA, CDR2 SQIVND (reference sequence). Trimming cost V 1 base and J 3 bases; bases outside gene matches: 3. CDR3 coding DNA: TGTGCCAGTAGTATAGCGGGGACTAGCGACTACGAGCAGTACTTC. Encoded protein: CASSIAGTSDYEQYF. Looking up the rest from reference TRBV19 and TRBJ2-7 gives the full variable domain: DGGITQSPKYLFRKEGQNVTLSCEQNLNHDAMYWYRQDPGQGLRLIYYSQIVNDFQKGDIAEGYSVSREKKESFPLTVTSAQKNPTAFYLCASSIAGTSDYEQYFGPGTRLTVT.

The rearrangement uses TRBV30 and TRBJ2-6, with 9 bases fitting TRBD1. CDR1 is GTSNPN, CDR2 SVGIG, per germline (reference sequence). The V gene end was trimmed by 4 bases and the J gene end by 4 bases; junction bases not matched to a gene: 11. CDR3 length equals 17 residues. The CDR3 loop reads CAWIRGQGVSGANVLTF. The CDR3 coding sequence is TGTGCCTGGATTCGGGGACAGGGAGTATCAGGGGCCAACGTCCTGACTTTC.